This passage covers 4 T cell receptor beta chains from one sample sequenced in a study of T cells after yellow fever vaccination. TCRdb redid the calling of the 5' RACE reads with MiXCR, one entry per CDR3 protein. In the table there are around 72,000 distinct CDR3 sequences, roughly 7% of which are singletons. Sequencing used CD8+ T cells sorted from PBMCs, obtained approximately 11 days after the first yellow fever vaccination. These receptors were taken from a man between 18 and 35 years old who received the YFV17D yellow fever vaccine.

CDR3 region: CASSPVGSGELFF. The CDR3 bases are TGCGCCAGCAGCCCCGTGGGCTCCGGGGAGCTGTTTTTT. V is TRBV4-3 and J is TRBJ2-2; D gene ambiguous. Germline V lookup: CDR1 LGHNA, CDR2 YSLEER. Trimming stripped 4 bases from V and 6 bases from J, with 9 bases between. This CDR3 spans 13 amino acids.

In this sample, this clonotype turned up many times. The gene calls are TRBV5-1 and TRBJ1-4, with D possibly matching TRBD1 (5 bases). The CDR3 sequence is 15 residues long. V was pared by 4 bases and J by 4 bases, with 14 bases between. The V gene's germline CDR1 is SGHRS and CDR2 YFSETQ. The CDR3, as DNA: TGCGCCAGCAGCCCGGGACGGGGCCTTAATGAAAAACTGTTTTTT. Amino acid sequence: CASSPGRGLNEKLFF.

This clonotype was detected a few times. V and J are TRBV11-1 and TRBJ2-2; D is unclear. The length of the CDR3 is 18 residues. Germline CDR1 reads SGHAT; CDR2 reads FQDESV (reference sequence). V was trimmed by 5 bases and J by 1 base, leaving 20 bases between them. The chain's CDR3 is CASSLGRIVAENTGELFF. CDR3 in DNA: TGTGCCAGCAGCCTGGGCCGTATAGTAGCAGAGAACACCGGGGAGCTGTTTTTT.

This clonotype was seen many times. The chain couples TRBV4-3 to TRBJ2-7; D is ambiguous. Trimming pared 4 bases from V and 5 bases from J, leaving 18 bases between. From germline, CDR1 is LGHNA and CDR2 YSLEER. The CDR3 length is 15 residues. The CDR3 DNA sequence: TGCGCCAGCAGCCTCAGCTGGGCGTCTGAGCACGAGCAGTACTTC. Residues: CASSLSWASEHEQYF.